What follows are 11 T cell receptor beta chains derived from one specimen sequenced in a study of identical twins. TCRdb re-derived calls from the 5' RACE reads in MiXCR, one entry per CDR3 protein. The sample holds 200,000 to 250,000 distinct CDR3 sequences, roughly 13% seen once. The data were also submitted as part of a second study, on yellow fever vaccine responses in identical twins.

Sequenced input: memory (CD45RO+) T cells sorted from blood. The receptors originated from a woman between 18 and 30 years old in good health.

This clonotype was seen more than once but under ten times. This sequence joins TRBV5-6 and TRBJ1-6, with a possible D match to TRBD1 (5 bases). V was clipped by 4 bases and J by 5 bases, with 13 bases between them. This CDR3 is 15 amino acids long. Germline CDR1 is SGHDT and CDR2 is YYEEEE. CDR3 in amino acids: CASSPVGVNNSPLHF. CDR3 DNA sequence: TGTGCCAGCAGCCCGGTAGGGGTAAATAATTCACCCCTCCACTTT. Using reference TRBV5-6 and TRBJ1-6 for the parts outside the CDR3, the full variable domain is DAGVTQSPTHLIKTRGQQVTLRCSPKSGHDTVSWYQQALGQGPQFIFQYYEEEERQRGNFPDRFSGHQFPNYSSELNVNALLLGDSALYLCASSPVGVNNSPLHFGNGTRLTVT.

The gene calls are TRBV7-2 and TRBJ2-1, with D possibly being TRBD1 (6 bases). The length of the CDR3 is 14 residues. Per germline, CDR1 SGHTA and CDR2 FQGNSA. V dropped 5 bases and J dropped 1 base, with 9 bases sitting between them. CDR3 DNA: TGTGCCAGCAGCCAGAGGGGGTCCTACAATGAGCAGTTCTTC. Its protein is CASSQRGSYNEQFF. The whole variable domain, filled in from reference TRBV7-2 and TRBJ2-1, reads GAGVSQSPSNKVTEKGKDVELRCDPISGHTALYWYRQSLGQGLEFLIYFQGNSAPDKSGLPSDRFSAERTGGSVSTLTIQRTQQEDSAVYLCASSQRGSYNEQFFGPGTRLTVL.

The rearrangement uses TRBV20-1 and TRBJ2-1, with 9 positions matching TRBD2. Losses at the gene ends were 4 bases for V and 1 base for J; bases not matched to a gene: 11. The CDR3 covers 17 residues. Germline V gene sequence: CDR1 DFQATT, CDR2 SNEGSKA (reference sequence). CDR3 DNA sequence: TGCAGTGCTAAGAGAGGGCCGCTAGCGGGGTCCTACAATGAGCAGTTCTTC. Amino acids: CSAKRGPLAGSYNEQFF.

CDR3 coding DNA: TGTGCCAGCAGGACCGGCCTGTGGCCTTCGGGCACCGGGGAGCTGTTTTTT. This encodes CASRTGLWPSGTGELFF. The chain employs TRBV11-3 and TRBJ2-2; D unresolved. With 6 bases removed from V and 4 bases from J, the gap between germline ends came to 21 bases. Germline assignment: CDR1 SGHNT and CDR2 YENEEA. This CDR3 spans 17 amino acids.

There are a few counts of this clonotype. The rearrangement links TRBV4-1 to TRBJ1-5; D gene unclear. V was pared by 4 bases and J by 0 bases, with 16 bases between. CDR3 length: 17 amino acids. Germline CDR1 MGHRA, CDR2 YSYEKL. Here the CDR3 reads CASSPLGGKYSNQPQHF. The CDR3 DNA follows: TGCGCCAGCAGCCCCCTGGGCGGAAAATATAGCAATCAGCCCCAGCATTTT.

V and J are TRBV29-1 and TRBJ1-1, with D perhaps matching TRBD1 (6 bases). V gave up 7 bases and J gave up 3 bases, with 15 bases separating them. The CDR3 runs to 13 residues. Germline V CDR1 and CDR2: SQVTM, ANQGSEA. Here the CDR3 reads CSGQTGWDTEAFF. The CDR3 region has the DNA TGCAGCGGCCAAACAGGGTGGGACACTGAAGCTTTCTTT. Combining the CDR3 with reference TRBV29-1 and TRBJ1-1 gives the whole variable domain SAVISQKPSRDICQRGTSLTIQCQVDSQVTMMFWYRQQPGQSLTLIATANQGSEATYESGFVIDKFPISRPNLTFSTLTVSNMSPEDSSIYLCSGQTGWDTEAFFGQGTRLTVV.

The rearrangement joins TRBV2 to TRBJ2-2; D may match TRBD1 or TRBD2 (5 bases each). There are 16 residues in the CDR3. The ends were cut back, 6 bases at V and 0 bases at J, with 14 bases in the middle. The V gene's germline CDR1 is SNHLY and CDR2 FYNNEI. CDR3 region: CASRPTGTANTGELFF. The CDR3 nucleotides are TGTGCCAGCAGACCCACCGGGACGGCGAACACCGGGGAGCTGTTTTTT. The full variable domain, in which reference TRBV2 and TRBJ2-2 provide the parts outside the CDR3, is EPEVTQTPSHQVTQMGQEVILRCVPISNHLYFYWYRQILGQKVEFLVSFYNNEISEKSEIFDDQFSVERPDGSNFTLKIRSTKLEDSAMYFCASRPTGTANTGELFFGEGSRLTVL.

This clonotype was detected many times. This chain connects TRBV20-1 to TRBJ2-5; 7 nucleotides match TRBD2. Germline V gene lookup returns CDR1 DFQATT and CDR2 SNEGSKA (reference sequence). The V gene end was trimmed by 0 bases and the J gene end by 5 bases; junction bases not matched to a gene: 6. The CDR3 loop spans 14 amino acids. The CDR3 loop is CSARDLAGDETQYF. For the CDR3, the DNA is TGCAGTGCTAGAGATCTGGCGGGAGATGAGACCCAGTACTTC.

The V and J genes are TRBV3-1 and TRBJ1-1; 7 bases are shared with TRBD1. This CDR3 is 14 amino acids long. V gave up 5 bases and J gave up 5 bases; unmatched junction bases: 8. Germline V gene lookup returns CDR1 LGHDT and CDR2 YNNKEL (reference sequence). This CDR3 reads CASSVRQGRTEAFF. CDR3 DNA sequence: TGTGCCAGCAGCGTGCGACAGGGACGGACTGAAGCTTTCTTT.

CDR3 in amino acids: CASSLRVGTGGFEQYF. DNA of the CDR3: TGTGCCAGCAGCTTACGGGTCGGGACAGGGGGATTCGAGCAGTACTTC. The chain employs TRBV7-9 and TRBJ2-7; TRBD1 agrees at 11 bases. Germline assignment: CDR1 SEHNR and CDR2 FQNEAQ (reference sequence). The CDR3 runs 16 residues. The junction had 9 bases not matched to a gene; V was cut back by 2 bases and J by 6 bases.

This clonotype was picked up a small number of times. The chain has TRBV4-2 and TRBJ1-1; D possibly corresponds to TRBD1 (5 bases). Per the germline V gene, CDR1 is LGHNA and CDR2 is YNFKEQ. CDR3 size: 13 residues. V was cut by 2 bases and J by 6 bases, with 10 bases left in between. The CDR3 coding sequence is TGTGCCAGCAGCCAATTAAGGGGCTCTGAAGCTTTCTTT. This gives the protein CASSQLRGSEAFF.